Each of the 15 T cell receptor beta chains below was sequenced from the same sample in a study of cytomegalovirus exposure and HLA in healthy donors. A multiplex PCR was run with 60 Vbeta primers and 13 Jbeta primers. The table came from immunoSEQ multiplex PCR; TCRdb's copy has only in-frame clones and leaves some out. The table lists over 200,000 clones, more than 70% of them singletons, with roughly 1.3% in the top ten. The sequenced material came from PBMCs. The source of these receptors is a human donor in good health.

The genes are TRBV19 and TRBJ2-3, with D possibly TRBD2 on 5 matching bases. The ends were cut back, 3 bases at V and 3 bases at J, with 16 bases in the middle. Germline assignment: CDR1 LNHDA and CDR2 SQIVND (reference sequence). The CDR3 has 16 residues. In DNA, the CDR3 is TGTGCCAGTAGTATCGGCGGGCGGACCTCAACAGATACGCAGTATTTT. As protein: CASSIGGRTSTDTQYF.

The gene calls are TRBV5-4 and TRBJ2-5; 9 bases line up with TRBD1. Germline V CDR1 and CDR2: SGHNT, YYREEE (reference sequence). CDR3 length equals 15 residues. V shed 4 bases, J shed 5 bases, and the junction held 9 bases outside the gene matches. The CDR3 bases are TGTGCCAGCAGCCCCGGGACAGGGACCTTGGAGACCCAGTACTTC. Protein: CASSPGTGTLETQYF. Based on the CDR3 plus reference TRBV5-4 and TRBJ2-5, the full variable domain is ETGVTQSPTHLIKTRGQQVTLRCSSQSGHNTVSWYQQALGQGPQFIFQYYREEENGRGNFPPRFSGLQFPNYSSELNVNALELDDSALYLCASSPGTGTLETQYFGPGTRLLVL.

The V gene is TRBV19, the J gene TRBJ2-5; 11 bases line up with TRBD2. CDR1 and CDR2 from the germline V gene are LNHDA and SQIVND (reference sequence). V shed 7 bases and J 1 base; nucleotides not matched to a gene: 2. This CDR3 spans 14 amino acids. The CDR3 DNA reads as TGTGCCAGTAATAGCGGGAGGGCCCAAGAGACCCAGTACTTC. Translation gives CASNSGRAQETQYF.

This clone came up once. CDR3 amino acids: CASSPGGETNYNEQFF. CDR3 DNA sequence: TGTGCCAGCTCACCAGGAGGTGAGACTAACTACAATGAGCAGTTCTTC. The rearrangement uses TRBV18 and TRBJ2-1; possibly TRBD2 for D (5 bases). V lost 2 bases to trimming and J lost 3 bases, with 14 bases between them. The CDR3 loop spans 16 amino acids. Germline V CDR1 and CDR2: KGHSH, LQKENI.

The chain recombines TRBV28 with TRBJ2-5; D possibly corresponds to TRBD2 (6 bases). V lost 5 bases, J lost 2 bases, and 15 bases lay in between. From germline, CDR1 is MDHEN and CDR2 SYDVKM. The CDR3 contains 15 residues. The CDR3 region has the DNA TGTGCCAGCAGTATTCTAGCGAATAATCAAGAGACCCAGTACTTC. Protein sequence: CASSILANNQETQYF.

The V call is TRBV27, the J call TRBJ2-3, with 10 bases identical to TRBD1. This CDR3 has 16 residues. In germline, CDR1 is MNHEY, CDR2 SMNVEV (reference sequence). The V segment lost 6 bases and the J segment 5 bases; nucleotides outside the gene matches: 11. Here the CDR3 DNA reads TGTGCCAGCAGGCCTCTGGGACAGGGGCCTAGAGATACGCAGTATTTT. It yields the protein CASRPLGQGPRDTQYF.

The chain has TRBV29-1 and TRBJ2-7, with D tentatively TRBD1 (6 bases). Germline CDR1 is SQVTM and CDR2 is ANQGSEA. The CDR3 has 14 residues. V was pared by 3 bases and J by 2 bases, with 14 bases between. The CDR3 coding sequence is TGCAGCGTTGAGATTGACAGGACCCCCTACGAGCAGTACTTC. It translates to CSVEIDRTPYEQYF.

V gene TRBV4-1 combines with J gene TRBJ2-4; 11 nucleotides match TRBD1. CDR1 is MGHRA and CDR2 is YSYEKL in the germline V gene. V was clipped by 4 bases and J by 15 bases; unmatched bases: 20. This CDR3 has 17 residues. The CDR3 sequence is CASSREKVGTGGSRAYF. In DNA, the CDR3 is TGCGCCAGCAGCCGGGAGAAAGTTGGGACAGGGGGTTCTAGGGCGTACTTC.

This clone came up once. The V call is TRBV19, the J call TRBJ2-1; 10 bases map to TRBD1. The CDR3 runs 15 residues. With 3 bases clipped from V and 5 bases from J, the junction kept 4 bases outside the gene matches. Per the germline V gene, CDR1 is LNHDA and CDR2 is SQIVND (reference sequence). CDR3 in amino acids: CASSIGTGVDNEQFF. CDR3 in DNA: TGTGCCAGTAGTATCGGGACAGGGGTTGACAATGAGCAGTTCTTC.

This rearrangement joins TRBV7-2 to TRBJ2-5, with 14 bases matching TRBD2. The CDR3 length is 16 residues. Per germline, CDR1 SGHTA and CDR2 FQGNSA. J was trimmed by 11 bases and V by 1 base; bases with no gene match: 9. The CDR3 region is CASSLDGLAGGREQYF. The CDR3 DNA is TGTGCCAGCAGCTTAGATGGACTAGCGGGAGGTCGAGAGCAGTACTTC. Combining the CDR3 with reference TRBV7-2 and TRBJ2-5 gives the whole variable domain GAGVSQSPSNKVTEKGKDVELRCDPISGHTALYWYRQSLGQGLEFLIYFQGNSAPDKSGLPSDRFSAERTGGSVSTLTIQRTQQEDSAVYLCASSLDGLAGGREQYFGPGTRLLVL.

The V and J genes are TRBV2 and TRBJ2-2; TRBD2 agrees at 13 bases. The V gene end was trimmed by 3 bases and the J gene end by 6 bases; junction bases not matched to a gene: 7. CDR3 length: 17 residues. The germline V gene has CDR1 SNHLY and CDR2 FYNNEI. DNA of the CDR3: TGTGCCAGCAGTGAGTTCGAACTAGCGGGAGGGGCCGGGGAGCTGTTTTTT. Amino acid sequence: CASSEFELAGGAGELFF.

The chain uses TRBV9 and TRBJ1-1; D may be TRBD1 (5 bases). CDR1 and CDR2 from the germline V gene are SGDLS and YYNGEE. The CDR3 contains 13 residues. The V end was cut by 3 bases, the J end by 4 bases, with 10 bases between. The CDR3: CASSDGGSTEAFF. CDR3 nucleotide sequence: TGTGCCAGCAGCGACGGGGGGAGCACTGAAGCTTTCTTT.

The V call is TRBV6-6, the J call TRBJ2-7, with 10 bases identical to TRBD1. There are 15 residues in the CDR3. V shed 7 bases and J 7 bases; nucleotides not matched to a gene: 13. Germline V gene data show CDR1 as MNHNY and CDR2 as SVGAGI (reference sequence). This chain's CDR3 is CASIVGGQGWREQYF. The DNA of the CDR3 is TGTGCCAGCATCGTCGGGGGACAGGGGTGGAGGGAGCAGTACTTC.

The chain is built from TRBV29-1 and TRBJ1-2; D uncertain. Germline V CDR1 and CDR2: SQVTM, ANQGSEA. V was cut by 4 bases and J by 1 base, with 7 bases left in between. This CDR3 region has 12 residues. CDR3 protein: CSVARSNYGYTF. The CDR3, as DNA: TGCAGCGTTGCGAGGAGTAACTATGGCTACACCTTC. The full variable domain, its missing parts supplied by reference TRBV29-1 and TRBJ1-2, is SAVISQKPSRDICQRGTSLTIQCQVDSQVTMMFWYRQQPGQSLTLIATANQGSEATYESGFVIDKFPISRPNLTFSTLTVSNMSPEDSSIYLCSVARSNYGYTFGSGTRLTVV.

The chain employs TRBV29-1 and TRBJ2-7, with D tentatively TRBD1 (5 bases). Trimming pared 7 bases from V and 5 bases from J, leaving 12 bases between. The CDR3 is 11 residues long. In germline, CDR1 is SQVTM, CDR2 ANQGSEA. The CDR3 sequence: CSARQGNEQYF. CDR3 in DNA: TGCAGCGCTCGCCAGGGTAACGAGCAGTACTTC.